Below, 24 T cell receptor beta chains from the same sample are listed, as sequenced in a study of blood T cell repertoires in COVID-19. Using immunoSEQ multiplex PCR, the repertoire was profiled, and TCRdb retains in-frame clones only, with some absent. The sample consists of over 150,000 clones, over 80% of them appearing once. Sequencing input: peripheral blood. Receptor source: a woman over 75 with active or convalescent COVID-19.

V usage is TRBV11-2 and J usage is TRBJ2-1, with a possible D match to TRBD2 (7 bases). The length of the CDR3 is 16 residues. V was cut by 2 bases and J by 7 bases, with 18 bases left in between. The V gene's germline CDR1 is SGHAT and CDR2 FQNNGV. For the CDR3, the DNA is TGTGCCAGCAGCTTATTTTGGGCGGGGGCGGAGAATGAGCAGTTCTTC. This codes for CASSLFWAGAENEQFF.

The chain joins TRBV5-1 to TRBJ2-7, with 9 bases that match TRBD2. V was clipped by 5 bases and J by 7 bases; unmatched bases: 13. Germline V gene lookup returns CDR1 SGHRS and CDR2 YFSETQ. The CDR3 loop spans 15 amino acids. The CDR3 loop reads CASRTGTSSPWEQYF. The CDR3 DNA reads TGCGCCAGCAGAACCGGGACTAGCTCTCCCTGGGAGCAGTACTTC.

This clone showed up just a few times. This sequence joins TRBV6-1 and TRBJ1-1; no reliable D call. V gave up 2 bases and J gave up 2 bases, with 6 bases separating them. The CDR3 covers 13 residues. CDR1 MNHNS and CDR2 SASEGT come from the germline V gene. CDR3 region: CASSEHSNTEAFF. CDR3 nucleotides: TGTGCCAGCAGTGAACACTCAAACACTGAAGCTTTCTTT.

The rearrangement links TRBV7-9 to TRBJ2-1; the match to TRBD2 covers 11 bases. Germline V lookup: CDR1 SEHNR, CDR2 FQNEAQ (reference sequence). The ends lost 1 base at V and 10 bases at J; junction bases unmatched: 6. The CDR3 spans 15 residues. The DNA of the CDR3 is TGTGCCAGCAGCTTAGATAGCGGGGGGGCAGGAGAGCAGTTCTTC. It yields the protein CASSLDSGGAGEQFF.

This sequence joins TRBV5-4 and TRBJ1-2; 8 bases are shared with TRBD1. Germline CDR1 SGHNT, CDR2 YYREEE (reference sequence). V was pared by 5 bases and J by 5 bases, with 8 bases of the junction left unmatched. The CDR3 runs to 14 residues. The CDR3 region is CASRFGTGDYGYTF. CDR3 nucleotides: TGTGCCAGCAGGTTTGGGACAGGAGATTATGGCTACACCTTC.

V and J are TRBV18 and TRBJ1-1; 8 bases are a match to TRBD1. The CDR3 has 16 residues. The V segment lost 2 bases and the J segment 3 bases; nucleotides outside the gene matches: 8. CDR1 is KGHSH and CDR2 is LQKENI in the germline V gene. CDR3: CASSPTDRVEDTEAFF. CDR3 in DNA: TGTGCCAGCTCACCAACGGACAGGGTGGAGGACACTGAAGCTTTCTTT.

J is TRBJ2-5 and V is TRBV9, with D uncertain. CDR3 size: 14 residues. The V end lost 0 bases, the J end lost 0 bases, and 6 bases lay between the germline ends. Germline CDR1 is SGDLS and CDR2 is YYNGEE. In DNA, the CDR3 is TGTGCCAGCAGCGTAGCAGTCAACCAAGAGACCCAGTACTTC. It encodes CASSVAVNQETQYF.

V usage is TRBV6-6 and J usage is TRBJ1-4, with D tentatively TRBD1 (5 bases). The CDR3 sequence is 13 residues long. Germline CDR1 reads MNHNY; CDR2 reads SVGAGI (reference sequence). Trimming shortened V by 7 bases and J by 8 bases, and 14 bases separated the two germline ends. CDR3 sequence: CASKRGDGEKLFF. The CDR3 nucleotides read TGTGCCAGCAAGCGGGGGGACGGGGAAAAACTGTTTTTT.

The chain links TRBV27 to TRBJ1-5; a weak D match, TRBD1 (6 bases). With 6 bases removed from V and 5 bases from J, the gap between germline ends came to 14 bases. Germline loops: CDR1 MNHEY, CDR2 SMNVEV (reference sequence). The CDR3 is 14 amino acids. As DNA, the CDR3 is TGTGCCAGCAGGAGGCGGACAGCAGATCAGCCCCAGCATTTT. Amino acids: CASRRRTADQPQHF.

This clone has a handful of counts. This chain uses TRBV25-1 with TRBJ1-5; the D gene is possibly TRBD1 (5 bases). CDR1 and CDR2 from the germline V gene are MGHDK and SYGVNS. The CDR3 extends over 15 amino acids. Trimming cost V 2 bases and J 2 bases, with 10 bases left between them. The CDR3 spells CASSERGGGNQPQHF. The CDR3 DNA is TGTGCCAGCAGTGAAAGAGGAGGGGGCAATCAGCCCCAGCATTTT.

This sequence joins TRBV21-1 and TRBJ2-5; TRBD2, the D gene given by the table, was not confirmed from the DNA. TRBV21-1 is annotated as a pseudogene. The CDR3 loop spans 14 amino acids. The CDR3 nucleotides read TGTGCCAGCAGATTGGCGGGGGGACAAGAGACCCAGTACTTC. Amino acid sequence: CASRLAGGQETQYF.

The chain employs TRBV2 and TRBJ1-4, with D possibly TRBD1 on 5 matching bases. Trimming took off 3 bases at V and 3 bases at J, with 17 bases between the two ends. Germline V CDR1 and CDR2: SNHLY, FYNNEI. This CDR3 contains 17 residues. The CDR3 DNA is TGTGCCAGCAGTGACCAGGGAAGGAGTCGGGCTAATGAAAAACTGTTTTTT. Residues: CASSDQGRSRANEKLFF.

J is TRBJ2-7 and V is TRBV9; 10 positions match TRBD2. The length of the CDR3 is 14 residues. J was trimmed by 9 bases and V by 4 bases; bases with no gene match: 10. CDR1 SGDLS and CDR2 YYNGEE come from the germline V gene. CDR3 residues: CASSSGTSAPRQYF. CDR3 nucleotide sequence: TGTGCCAGCAGCTCCGGGACTAGCGCCCCTAGGCAGTACTTC.

The sample holds a few counts of this clone. The chain recombines TRBV12-3 or TRBV12-4 with TRBJ1-1; possibly TRBD1 for D (5 bases). The CDR3 has 12 amino acids. V shed 3 bases and J shed 12 bases, with 14 bases lying between them. CDR3 bases: TGTGCCAGCAGTTTTAATAGGGGTGCGTCTTTCTTT. Its translation is CASSFNRGASFF.

The genes are TRBV9 and TRBJ2-5; tentatively, D is TRBD2 (5 bases). Germline values: CDR1 SGDLS, CDR2 YYNGEE. This CDR3 region has 16 residues. V was clipped by 5 bases and J by 2 bases, with 19 bases between them. The CDR3 DNA is TGTGCCAGCAGTGCTAGGACTTCCTTGGGTCAAGAGACCCAGTACTTC. This translates into CASSARTSLGQETQYF.

The chain couples TRBV3-1 (or the pseudogene TRBV3-2) to TRBJ1-1; 8 nucleotides line up with TRBD1. Germline V gene lookup returns CDR1 LGHDT and CDR2 YNNKEL (reference sequence). Losses at the gene ends were 0 bases for V and 1 base for J; bases not matched to a gene: 1. The CDR3 sequence is 15 residues long. The CDR3 protein is CASSQEGQGNTEAFF. CDR3 in DNA: TGTGCCAGCAGCCAAGAAGGACAGGGGAACACTGAAGCTTTCTTT.

This clone has just one count. The chain combines TRBV5-1 with TRBJ1-6, with a possible D match to TRBD1 (6 bases). The ends were cut back, 0 bases at V and 2 bases at J, with 12 bases in the middle. The CDR3 spans 17 residues. The germline gives CDR1 SGHRS, CDR2 YFSETQ. The CDR3, as DNA: TGCGCCAGCAGCTTGGGGGGGCCGTTAGCCTATAATTCACCCCTCCACTTT. It translates to CASSLGGPLAYNSPLHF.

This clone showed up just a few times. The chain is built from TRBV24-1 and TRBJ2-3; 16 bases match TRBD2. The CDR3 totals 18 residues. Germline V gene data show CDR1 as KGHDR and CDR2 as SFDVKD. V shed 6 bases, J shed 1 base, and the junction held 6 bases outside the gene matches. CDR3 DNA: TGTGCCACCAGTCCGGGACTAGCGGGGGGGCCGGGCACAGATACGCAGTATTTT. It codes for CATSPGLAGGPGTDTQYF.

The chain has TRBV7-2 and TRBJ2-7; 9 bases agree with TRBD2. The CDR3 runs to 17 residues. CDR1 is SGHTA, CDR2 FQGNSA, per germline. The junction had 16 bases not matched to a gene; V was cut back by 5 bases and J by 5 bases. The CDR3 region has the DNA TGTGCCAGCAGCCCTCCGTTTAGTAGCGGGGGCGCGGACGAGCAGTACTTC. Its translation: CASSPPFSSGGADEQYF.

V and J are TRBV18 and TRBJ2-2, with D possibly matching TRBD1 (5 bases). V was trimmed by 10 bases and J by 4 bases, leaving 19 bases between them. Germline V gives CDR1 KGHSH, CDR2 LQKENI. The CDR3 totals 15 residues. CDR3 nucleotide sequence: TGTGCCACCCCCACGACAGACAGACCCACCGGGGAGCTGTTTTTT. The encoded protein is CATPTTDRPTGELFF.

The gene calls are TRBV5-4 and TRBJ2-3, with no clear D. The CDR3 totals 13 residues. Germline loops: CDR1 SGHNT, CDR2 YYREEE (reference sequence). Trimming stripped 0 bases from V and 4 bases from J, with 6 bases between. In DNA, the CDR3 is TGTGCCAGCAGCTTGGATGTCGCAGATACGCAGTATTTT. It specifies CASSLDVADTQYF.

This rearrangement joins TRBV7-2 to TRBJ2-2; 12 nucleotides agree with TRBD2. The length of the CDR3 is 19 residues. Germline CDR1 and CDR2: SGHTA and FQGNSA. J gave up 7 bases and V 2 bases, and 14 bases lay outside the gene matches. In DNA, the CDR3 is TGTGCCAGCAGCTTATCCCAAAGCAGGACTAGCGGGGAGGACGGGGAGCTGTTTTTT. Its translation: CASSLSQSRTSGEDGELFF.

This clone appeared a few times. The chain links TRBV19 to TRBJ1-2; perhaps TRBD1 as D (6 bases). In germline, CDR1 is LNHDA, CDR2 SQIVND (reference sequence). V was cut by 4 bases and J by 8 bases, with 20 bases left in between. The length of the CDR3 is 15 residues. CDR3 in DNA: TGTGCCAGTAGTAGGACAGTCGGGGACTATCGGGGCTACACCTTC. Protein: CASSRTVGDYRGYTF.

This clone was recorded a few times. V and J are TRBV3-1 (or the pseudogene TRBV3-2) and TRBJ2-3; no clear D. The CDR3 is 12 amino acids. The V end lost 1 base, the J end lost 9 bases, and 8 bases lay between the germline ends. CDR1 and CDR2 from the germline V gene are LGHDT and YNNKEL (reference sequence). The CDR3 protein is CASSQGSTTQYF. The CDR3 nucleotides are TGTGCCAGCAGCCAAGGAAGCACCACGCAGTATTTT.